This passage covers 23 T cell receptor beta chains from one sample sequenced in a study of blood T cells in healthy people across ages. A second PCR of roughly 7 to 11 cycles used a sample-barcoded 5' primer and a J-beta primer mix. MiXCR, run by TCRdb on the 5' RACE reads, gives a single entry per CDR3 protein. The table records 1.8 million or so distinct CDR3 sequences, roughly two fifths of them present only once. Sequenced material: blood. The source of these receptors is a human donor in good health.

This clonotype has only a few counts. The gene calls are TRBV6-5 and TRBJ1-2, with TRBD1 matching 7 bases. J gave up 8 bases and V 6 bases, and 9 bases lay outside the gene matches. Germline CDR1 reads MNHEY; CDR2 reads SVGAGI. The CDR3 sequence is 13 residues long. The CDR3 is CASRPQGVGGYTF. CDR3 in DNA: TGTGCCAGCAGACCCCAGGGGGTTGGCGGCTACACCTTC.

The genes are TRBV7-2 and TRBJ2-1; tentatively, D is TRBD2 (6 bases). Trimming took 3 bases from V and 4 from J, leaving 13 bases between them. The CDR3 contains 15 residues. Germline loops: CDR1 SGHTA, CDR2 FQGNSA. The chain's CDR3 is CASSLRRGEYNEQFF. In nucleotides, the CDR3 is TGTGCCAGCAGCTTGAGGCGGGGAGAATACAATGAGCAGTTCTTC.

This clonotype was counted between two and nine times. V gene TRBV30 combines with J gene TRBJ2-7, with D perhaps TRBD1 or TRBD2 (5 bases each). Trimming removed 6 bases at V and 1 base at J, with 13 bases between. The CDR3 runs 13 residues. From germline, CDR1 is GTSNPN and CDR2 SVGIG (reference sequence). The CDR3 region is CACDRDGSYEQYF. The CDR3 DNA reads TGTGCCTGCGACCGGGACGGATCCTACGAGCAGTACTTC.

Ten or more counts support this clonotype. This chain uses TRBV4-3 with TRBJ2-1; 16 bases match TRBD2. From germline, CDR1 is LGHNA and CDR2 YSLEER. The CDR3 is 16 amino acids. J gave up 3 bases and V 5 bases, and 1 base lay outside the gene matches. CDR3 region: CASSGTSGGDYNEQFF. The CDR3 nucleotides are TGCGCCAGCAGCGGGACTAGCGGGGGGGACTACAATGAGCAGTTCTTC.

This chain uses TRBV6-2 or TRBV6-3 with TRBJ1-2, with 8 positions matching TRBD1. The germline gives CDR1 MNHEY, CDR2 SVGEGT. J lost 4 bases, V lost 5 bases, and 12 bases had no gene match. CDR3 length: 16 amino acids. The CDR3 nucleotides read TGTGCCAGCAGTGCCCCCGCCGGACAGGGTGGCTATGGCTACACCTTC. Protein: CASSAPAGQGGYGYTF.

This chain links TRBV14 with TRBJ1-6; the D is unclear. The CDR3 covers 16 residues. Looked up from germline, CDR1 is SGHDN and CDR2 is FVKESK. The V end was cut by 2 bases, the J end by 7 bases, with 15 bases between. CDR3 DNA: TGTGCCAGCAGCCAAAATTTGGACCCCAGCAATTCACCCCTCCACTTT. It codes for CASSQNLDPSNSPLHF.

The chain carries TRBV6-5 and TRBJ2-5; unclear D gene. This CDR3 comprises 15 residues. With 0 bases removed from V and 5 bases from J, the gap between germline ends came to 13 bases. Germline loops: CDR1 MNHEY, CDR2 SVGAGI. CDR3 sequence: CASSYSERMQETQYF. The CDR3 nucleotides are TGTGCCAGCAGTTACTCGGAGCGAATGCAGGAGACCCAGTACTTC.

Concerning this clonotype itself: At one end the junction does not follow the germline gene, possibly because of a read error. The chain links TRBV7-8 to TRBJ2-1; 11 nucleotides agree with TRBD2. Germline CDR1 and CDR2: SGHVS and FQNEAQ. CDR3 length: 17 residues. The CDR3 sequence: CAGSLSTSGENQETQFF. The CDR3 DNA is TGTGCCGGCAGCTTATCGACTAGCGGGGAAAACCAAGAGACCCAGTTCTTC.

Points on this clonotype: One end of the junction fails to match germline, which may point to a read error. J is TRBJ1-2 and V is TRBV7-2, with D unresolved. Germline values: CDR1 SGHTA, CDR2 FQGNSA. CDR3 length: 14 amino acids. This chain's CDR3 is CVSSLEGQARGYTF. Written as DNA, the CDR3 is TGTGTCAGCAGCTTAGAAGGTCAGGCCCGGGGCTACACCTTC.

This clonotype came up a few times. The V and J genes are TRBV7-8 and TRBJ2-1; 7 bases agree with TRBD1. Germline CDR1 and CDR2: SGHVS and FQNEAQ. This CDR3 region has 16 residues. Trimming removed 6 bases from V and 5 bases from J; junction bases left unmatched: 13. The CDR3 bases are TGTGCCAGCAGACGATTGACAGGGCAAACCAACAATGAGCAGTTCTTC. Encoded protein: CASRRLTGQTNNEQFF.

This clonotype was observed a few times. The chain couples TRBV20-1 to TRBJ2-1; 7 nucleotides match TRBD2. Per the germline V gene, CDR1 is DFQATT and CDR2 is SNEGSKA (reference sequence). The CDR3 extends over 13 amino acids. With V trimmed by 6 bases and J by 8 bases, 10 bases remained unmatched. The CDR3 reads CSAISGALDEQFF. As DNA, the CDR3 is TGCAGTGCCATCAGCGGGGCCCTAGATGAGCAGTTCTTC.

This clonotype was observed a handful of times. The junction does not match germline at one end; this may be a read error. This chain joins TRBV24-1 and TRBJ2-5; no definite D call. Per the germline V gene, CDR1 is KGHDR and CDR2 is SFDVKD. The CDR3 length is 13 residues. CDR3 in DNA: TGTGCCATCAGTGATTCCCATCTAGAGACCCAGTACTTC. Its protein product is CAISDSHLETQYF.

The V and J genes are TRBV9 and TRBJ2-2; 8 bases map to TRBD1. Germline loops: CDR1 SGDLS, CDR2 YYNGEE. CDR3 length equals 16 residues. V trimming: 0 bases; J trimming: 7 bases; junction bases outside the gene matches: 8. Here the CDR3 DNA reads TGTGCCAGCAGCGTAGCTTTCACAGGGGGTATCGGGGAGCTGTTTTTT. Residues: CASSVAFTGGIGELFF.

The chain employs TRBV6-6 and TRBJ1-2, with D unclear. This CDR3 spans 13 amino acids. Germline CDR1 MNHNY, CDR2 SVGAGI (reference sequence). V was clipped by 2 bases and J by 8 bases, with 12 bases between them. The CDR3 here is CASSYEGGGGYTF. As DNA, the CDR3 is TGTGCCAGCAGTTACGAGGGTGGTGGAGGCTACACCTTC.

The count of this clonotype is one. The rearrangement links TRBV2 to TRBJ1-1; D is unclear. The CDR3 totals 12 residues. Germline CDR1 SNHLY, CDR2 FYNNEI. V lost 5 bases, J lost 4 bases, and 8 bases lay in between. CDR3 nucleotide sequence: TGTGCCAGCAGTTCGACGAGCACTGAAGCTTTCTTT. Its protein is CASSSTSTEAFF.

The rearrangement uses TRBV20-1 and TRBJ1-5; D ambiguous. Germline V lookup: CDR1 DFQATT, CDR2 SNEGSKA (reference sequence). This CDR3 has 13 residues. V was clipped by 7 bases and J by 0 bases, with 10 bases between them. The CDR3 DNA is TGCAGTGGACGGTCAGATAGCAATCAGCCCCAGCATTTT. Its translation is CSGRSDSNQPQHF.

This chain joins TRBV28 and TRBJ1-2; D is undetermined. This CDR3 comprises 14 residues. Trimming took off 8 bases at V and 4 bases at J, with 17 bases between the two ends. The germline V gene has CDR1 MDHEN and CDR2 SYDVKM. CDR3 coding DNA: TGTGCCAGCTGGCGCGGGGTTTCAACCTATGGCTACACCTTC. This translates into CASWRGVSTYGYTF.

V and J are TRBV13 and TRBJ2-7; D is tentatively TRBD1 or TRBD2 (7 bases each). Germline V gene sequence: CDR1 PRHDT, CDR2 FYEKMQ (reference sequence). The V end lost 4 bases, the J end lost 2 bases, and 15 bases lay between the germline ends. The CDR3 is 15 amino acids. The CDR3 here is CASSSGEGAAYEQYF. In nucleotides, the CDR3 is TGTGCCAGCAGCTCTGGGGAGGGGGCGGCCTACGAGCAGTACTTC.

This clonotype was seen only once. CDR3 DNA sequence: TGCGCCAGCAGCGGCGATGGGACTAGCGTACTAGAGGAGCAGTTCTTC. Its translation is CASSGDGTSVLEEQFF. J is TRBJ2-1 and V is TRBV5-1, with TRBD2 identical over 10 bases. Germline CDR1 and CDR2: SGHRS and YFSETQ. The CDR3 is 16 amino acids. V was pared by 4 bases and J by 10 bases, with 14 bases of the junction left unmatched.

This clonotype was detected only a few times. This may arise from a read error, as a much more abundant clone is one base away. The chain uses TRBV7-8 and TRBJ1-5, with unresolved D. Germline values: CDR1 SGHVS, CDR2 FQNEAQ. Deletions cut 1 base from V and 5 bases from J, with 3 bases between. This CDR3 region has 12 residues. The CDR3 reads CASSLEHQPQHF. The CDR3, as DNA: TGTGCCAGCAGCTTAGAGCATCAGCCCCAGCATTTT.

The chain combines TRBV5-1 with TRBJ1-1; 7 nucleotides match TRBD1. Germline V CDR1 and CDR2: SGHRS, YFSETQ. After removal of 1 base from V and 5 bases from J, the junction contained 11 bases not matched to a gene. The CDR3 consists of 16 residues. This CDR3 is CASSLTGAPRQTEAFF. The DNA of the CDR3 is TGCGCCAGCAGCTTGACAGGGGCCCCACGACAGACTGAAGCTTTCTTT.

This chain links TRBV9 with TRBJ1-5, with D unclear. V lost 0 bases, J lost 1 base, and 8 bases lay in between. This CDR3 has 15 residues. CDR1 is SGDLS, CDR2 YYNGEE, per germline. The CDR3 sequence is CASSVEPGSNQPQHF. DNA for the CDR3: TGTGCCAGCAGCGTAGAGCCAGGAAGCAATCAGCCCCAGCATTTT. The complete variable domain, with remaining parts taken from reference TRBV9 and TRBJ1-5, reads DSGVTQTPKHLITATGQRVTLRCSPRSGDLSVYWYQQSLDQGLQFLIQYYNGEERAKGNILERFSAQQFPDLHSELNLSSLELGDSALYFCASSVEPGSNQPQHFGDGTRLSIL.

The V call is TRBV7-9, the J call TRBJ2-4; D might be TRBD1 (6 bases). The J call is doubtful: the DNA matches TRBJ2-7 better. Germline V gene data show CDR1 as SEHNR and CDR2 as FQNEAQ (reference sequence). The CDR3 contains 15 residues. This chain's CDR3 is CASSYCDRSTYEQYF. The CDR3 bases are TGTGCCAGCAGCTATTGCGACAGGTCTACCTACGAGCAGTACTTC.